The 25 T cell receptor beta chains presented below share a single source sample, sequenced in a study of blood T cell repertoires in COVID-19. The data were produced by immunoSEQ multiplex PCR, yet TCRdb's version contains in-frame clones alone and is incomplete. Among roughly 260,000 clones listed, about nine tenths were seen once. Sequences were obtained from PBMCs or T cells enriched from blood (not recorded which). The receptor set was obtained from a woman in her late teens or twenties who had recovered from COVID-19.

The V call is TRBV2, the J call TRBJ1-1, with no clear D. With 6 bases removed from V and 2 bases from J, the gap between germline ends came to 7 bases. CDR1 is SNHLY and CDR2 is FYNNEI in the germline V gene. The CDR3 has 12 amino acids. CDR3 loop: CASRDFNTEAFF. CDR3 in DNA: TGTGCCAGCAGGGACTTCAACACTGAAGCTTTCTTT.

The rearrangement uses TRBV19 and TRBJ1-2; weak D call: TRBD1 (6 bases). V lost 8 bases and J lost 3, with 13 bases in between. Germline loops: CDR1 LNHDA, CDR2 SQIVND (reference sequence). The CDR3 totals 13 residues. CDR3 nucleotide sequence: TGTGCCAGTCGGTTGGCAGGGGACTATGGCTACACCTTC. Translation: CASRLAGDYGYTF.

The chain recombines TRBV27 with TRBJ1-2; 8 bases map to TRBD1. Germline V gene data show CDR1 as MNHEY and CDR2 as SMNVEV (reference sequence). This CDR3 has 18 residues. Trimming took 5 bases from V and 5 from J; bases not matched to a gene: 19. CDR3 sequence: CASSTIVVNRGTLYGYTF. The CDR3 DNA sequence: TGTGCCAGCAGTACGATCGTGGTTAACAGGGGGACACTGTATGGCTACACCTTC.

The rearrangement uses TRBV19 and TRBJ1-5, with D hard to call. V was cut by 1 base and J by 6 bases, with 7 bases left in between. CDR1 and CDR2 from the germline V gene are LNHDA and SQIVND (reference sequence). The CDR3 length is 13 residues. In DNA, the CDR3 is TGTGCCAGTAGTATAGCAGGAATTCAGCCCCAGCATTTT. Its protein product is CASSIAGIQPQHF.

The chain recombines TRBV24-1 with TRBJ1-1, with D possibly being TRBD1 (6 bases). V lost 9 bases and J lost 1, with 8 bases in between. CDR1 and CDR2 from the germline V gene are KGHDR and SFDVKD. This CDR3 region has 12 residues. CDR3 in amino acids: CATADRNTEAFF. CDR3 in DNA: TGTGCCACCGCGGACAGGAACACTGAAGCTTTCTTT.

The rearrangement joins TRBV28 to TRBJ1-5, with 7 bases identical to TRBD1. CDR3 length: 15 amino acids. Germline V gene sequence: CDR1 MDHEN, CDR2 SYDVKM. The ends lost 6 bases at V and 6 bases at J; junction bases unmatched: 11. The CDR3 bases are TGTGCCAGCAGCTTCCTGGAGGGGGCTATTCAGCCCCAGCATTTT. Translating gives CASSFLEGAIQPQHF.

The genes are TRBV7-9 and TRBJ2-7; possibly TRBD1 for D (7 bases). The ends were cut back, 4 bases at V and 1 base at J, with 11 bases in the middle. CDR3 length: 14 amino acids. CDR1 is SEHNR, CDR2 FQNEAQ, per germline (reference sequence). This CDR3 is CASSSAGGSYEQYF. In DNA form, the CDR3 reads TGTGCCAGCAGCTCGGCAGGGGGGTCCTACGAGCAGTACTTC.

This sequence joins TRBV28 and TRBJ1-2; D is ambiguous. Germline CDR1 is MDHEN and CDR2 is SYDVKM. Trimming removed 5 bases at V and 5 bases at J, with 21 bases between. The CDR3 loop spans 16 amino acids. CDR3 sequence: CASSLPGEGVRYGYTF. As DNA, the CDR3 is TGTGCCAGCAGTCTACCGGGAGAGGGAGTACGATATGGCTACACCTTC.

This chain connects TRBV12-3 or TRBV12-4 to TRBJ2-2; D call uncertain. This CDR3 is 12 amino acids long. Trimming left V 5 bases short and J 4 bases short, with 5 bases between. This chain's CDR3 is CASSTSTGELFF. CDR3 bases: TGTGCCAGCAGTACCAGCACCGGGGAGCTGTTTTTT.

V is TRBV7-8 and J is TRBJ1-5, with 10 bases fitting TRBD1. Per germline, CDR1 SGHVS and CDR2 FQNEAQ. The ends lost 5 bases at V and 5 bases at J; junction bases unmatched: 3. The CDR3 is 14 amino acids. CDR3 sequence (DNA): TGTGCCAGCAGCGGGGACAGGGGAGATCAGCCCCAGCATTTT. The encoded protein is CASSGDRGDQPQHF.

The rearrangement uses TRBV28 and TRBJ1-6; TRBD1 agrees at 8 bases. This CDR3 comprises 14 residues. Germline lookup yields CDR1 MDHEN and CDR2 SYDVKM. The V and J ends lost 3 bases and 7 bases, in that order; junction bases with no gene match: 2. The CDR3 nucleotides are TGTGCCAGCAGTTTGACAGGGGCGAATTCACCCCTCCACTTT. Translation gives CASSLTGANSPLHF.

CDR3 protein: CATQSWGSTGELFF. For the CDR3, the DNA is TGTGCCACCCAATCGTGGGGCTCCACCGGGGAGCTGTTTTTT. The chain links TRBV24-1 to TRBJ2-2; D possibly corresponds to TRBD1 (5 bases). The germline V and J ends were trimmed by 9 bases and 4 bases, with 14 bases remaining between them. CDR1 and CDR2 (germline): KGHDR, SFDVKD. The length of the CDR3 is 14 residues.

V gene TRBV5-1 combines with J gene TRBJ2-6; maybe TRBD1 (5 bases). The CDR3 is made up of 16 amino acids. V gave up 0 bases and J gave up 2 bases, with 9 bases separating them. Germline V gene data show CDR1 as SGHRS and CDR2 as YFSETQ. The CDR3 sequence: CASSLVQGTGANVLTF. CDR3 DNA sequence: TGCGCCAGCAGCTTGGTGCAGGGAACTGGGGCCAACGTCCTGACTTTC.

The chain has TRBV19 and TRBJ2-3; 7 bases line up with TRBD1. Trimming removed 10 bases from V and 3 bases from J; junction bases left unmatched: 4. The germline V gene encodes CDR1 LNHDA and CDR2 SQIVND (reference sequence). The CDR3 runs 12 residues. CDR3 sequence (DNA): TGTGCCACAGGGACAGCAACAGATACGCAGTATTTT. This encodes CATGTATDTQYF.

V is TRBV28 and J is TRBJ2-5; 11 bases are shared with TRBD2. V shed 6 bases, J shed 0 bases, and the junction held 6 bases outside the gene matches. Looked up from germline, CDR1 is MDHEN and CDR2 is SYDVKM. The CDR3 is made up of 16 amino acids. The CDR3 DNA reads as TGTGCCAGCAGACCCCGACTAGCGGGATACCAAGAGACCCAGTACTTC. Amino acids: CASRPRLAGYQETQYF.

The V call is TRBV27, the J call TRBJ2-3; tentatively, D is TRBD1 (6 bases). Germline V gene sequence: CDR1 MNHEY, CDR2 SMNVEV (reference sequence). V lost 1 base, J lost 6 bases, and 8 bases lay in between. The CDR3 is 13 amino acids. CDR3 amino acids: CASSLLRGDTQYF. The CDR3 bases are TGTGCCAGCAGTTTATTGAGGGGGGATACGCAGTATTTT.

V is TRBV10-2 and J is TRBJ2-7; TRBD2 agrees at 7 bases. This CDR3 has 13 amino acids. Germline V gene data show CDR1 as WSHSY and CDR2 as SAAADI. After removal of 4 bases from V and 8 bases from J, the junction contained 8 bases not matched to a gene. The CDR3 DNA reads TGCGCCAGCAGTGCTAGCGGCCGCGACCAGCAGTACTTC. Translating gives CASSASGRDQQYF.

The gene calls are TRBV2 and TRBJ2-1; possibly TRBD2 for D (6 bases). In germline, CDR1 is SNHLY, CDR2 FYNNEI. Trimming pared 4 bases from V and 8 bases from J, leaving 12 bases between. The CDR3 sequence is 13 residues long. The CDR3 DNA reads as TGTGCCAGCAGTGTGGAGGGAGGAGATGAGCAGTTCTTC. It codes for CASSVEGGDEQFF. Based on the CDR3 plus reference TRBV2 and TRBJ2-1, the full variable domain is EPEVTQTPSHQVTQMGQEVILRCVPISNHLYFYWYRQILGQKVEFLVSFYNNEISEKSEIFDDQFSVERPDGSNFTLKIRSTKLEDSAMYFCASSVEGGDEQFFGPGTRLTVL.

The rearrangement links TRBV5-6 to TRBJ2-2; 11 bases agree with TRBD2. V was pared by 0 bases and J by 7 bases, with 5 bases of the junction left unmatched. The germline V gene has CDR1 SGHDT and CDR2 YYEEEE. CDR3 size: 16 residues. The CDR3 nucleotides read TGTGCCAGCAGCTTGGTGGCTAGCGGGGGGCTCGGGGAGCTGTTTTTT. The encoded protein is CASSLVASGGLGELFF.

The genes are TRBV28 and TRBJ1-3, with a possible D match to TRBD1 (5 bases). This CDR3 is 17 amino acids long. V gave up 2 bases and J gave up 0 bases, with 14 bases separating them. CDR1 and CDR2 from the germline V gene are MDHEN and SYDVKM. The CDR3 DNA is TGTGCCAGCAGTTTACCCGCCAGGGACTACTCTGGAAACACCATATATTTT. The encoded protein is CASSLPARDYSGNTIYF.

V is TRBV7-2 and J is TRBJ1-5; D remains ambiguous. The V gene's germline CDR1 is SGHTA and CDR2 FQGNSA. Between the trimmed V and J ends, which lost 4 bases and 5 bases, there was a span of 9 bases. The CDR3 extends over 13 amino acids. DNA for the CDR3: TGTGCCAGCAGCTCCCGGGGAGATCAGCCCCAGCATTTT. Translation: CASSSRGDQPQHF.

The chain joins TRBV19 to TRBJ2-3, with 7 bases aligning to TRBD2. The CDR3 consists of 15 residues. V lost 4 bases, J lost 6 bases, and 10 bases stayed unmatched. Germline-derived CDR1 and CDR2 are LNHDA and SQIVND (reference sequence). CDR3 in amino acids: CASSTTPGLGDTQYF. The CDR3 region has the DNA TGTGCCAGTAGTACGACCCCAGGACTAGGGGATACGCAGTATTTT. Supplemented by reference TRBV19 and TRBJ2-3, the full variable domain reads DGGITQSPKYLFRKEGQNVTLSCEQNLNHDAMYWYRQDPGQGLRLIYYSQIVNDFQKGDIAEGYSVSREKKESFPLTVTSAQKNPTAFYLCASSTTPGLGDTQYFGPGTRLTVL.

The rearrangement joins TRBV28 to TRBJ1-2, with 8 bases lining up with TRBD1. After removal of 5 bases from V and 8 bases from J, the junction contained 10 bases not matched to a gene. CDR3 length: 14 amino acids. Germline assignment: CDR1 MDHEN and CDR2 SYDVKM. The DNA of the CDR3 is TGTGCCAGCAGTCCACCGGACAGGGTTGGAGGCTACACCTTC. This codes for CASSPPDRVGGYTF.

This chain links TRBV19 with TRBJ2-1; tentatively, D is TRBD2 (5 bases). V lost 7 bases and J lost 7, with 20 bases in between. In germline, CDR1 is LNHDA, CDR2 SQIVND (reference sequence). The length of the CDR3 is 15 residues. The CDR3 reads CASTRGLATWNEQFF. CDR3 in DNA: TGTGCCAGTACCCGTGGGCTAGCCACGTGGAATGAGCAGTTCTTC. Drawing the rest from reference TRBV19 and TRBJ2-1, the complete variable domain is DGGITQSPKYLFRKEGQNVTLSCEQNLNHDAMYWYRQDPGQGLRLIYYSQIVNDFQKGDIAEGYSVSREKKESFPLTVTSAQKNPTAFYLCASTRGLATWNEQFFGPGTRLTVL.

The J gene is TRBJ1-2, the V gene TRBV28; 8 bases align to TRBD1. In germline, CDR1 is MDHEN, CDR2 SYDVKM. J was trimmed by 4 bases and V by 1 base; bases with no gene match: 5. The CDR3 is 15 residues long. In DNA, the CDR3 is TGTGCCAGCAGTTTATATCAGGGGGCTGTCTATGGCTACACCTTC. Its translation: CASSLYQGAVYGYTF.